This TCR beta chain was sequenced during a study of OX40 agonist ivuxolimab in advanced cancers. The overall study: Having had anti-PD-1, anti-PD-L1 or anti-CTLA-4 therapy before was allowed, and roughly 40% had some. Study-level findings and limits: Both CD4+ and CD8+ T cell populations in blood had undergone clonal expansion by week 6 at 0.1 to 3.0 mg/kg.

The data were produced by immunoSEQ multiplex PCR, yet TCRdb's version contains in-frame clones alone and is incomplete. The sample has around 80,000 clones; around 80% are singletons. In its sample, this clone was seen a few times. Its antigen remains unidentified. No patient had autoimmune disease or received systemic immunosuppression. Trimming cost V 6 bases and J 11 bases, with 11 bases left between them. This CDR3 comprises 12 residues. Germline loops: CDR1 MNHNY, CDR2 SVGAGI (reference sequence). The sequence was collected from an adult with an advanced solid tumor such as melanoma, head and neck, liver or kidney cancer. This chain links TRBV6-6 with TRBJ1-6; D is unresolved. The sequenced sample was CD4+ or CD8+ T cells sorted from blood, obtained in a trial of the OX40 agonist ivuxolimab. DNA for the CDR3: TGTGCCAGCAGACCTGACCGGACACCCCTCCACTTT. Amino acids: CASRPDRTPLHF.